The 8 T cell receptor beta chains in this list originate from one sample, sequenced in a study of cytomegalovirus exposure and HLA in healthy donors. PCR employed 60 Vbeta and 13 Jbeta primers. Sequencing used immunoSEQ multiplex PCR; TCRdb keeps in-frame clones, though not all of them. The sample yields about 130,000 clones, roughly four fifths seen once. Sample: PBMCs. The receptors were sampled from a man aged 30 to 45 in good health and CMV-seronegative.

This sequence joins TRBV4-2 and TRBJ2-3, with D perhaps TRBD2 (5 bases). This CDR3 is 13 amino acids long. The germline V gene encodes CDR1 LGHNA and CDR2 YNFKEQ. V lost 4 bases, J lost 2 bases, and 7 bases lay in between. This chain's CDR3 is CASSPTNTDTQYF. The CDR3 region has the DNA TGTGCCAGCAGCCCGACTAACACAGATACGCAGTATTTT.

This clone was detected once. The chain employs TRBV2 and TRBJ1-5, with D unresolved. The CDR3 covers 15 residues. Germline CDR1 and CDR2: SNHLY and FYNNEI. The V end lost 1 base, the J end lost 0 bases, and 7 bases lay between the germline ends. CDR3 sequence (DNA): TGTGCCAGCAGTGAAGGGGCAGGTAGCAATCAGCCCCAGCATTTT. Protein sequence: CASSEGAGSNQPQHF.

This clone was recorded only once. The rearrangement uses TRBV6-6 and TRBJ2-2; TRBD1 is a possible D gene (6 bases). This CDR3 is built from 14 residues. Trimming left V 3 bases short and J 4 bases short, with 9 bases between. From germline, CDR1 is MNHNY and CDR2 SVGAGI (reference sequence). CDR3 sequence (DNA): TGTGCCAGCAGTTATACAGGGTTCACCGGGGAGCTGTTTTTT. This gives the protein CASSYTGFTGELFF.

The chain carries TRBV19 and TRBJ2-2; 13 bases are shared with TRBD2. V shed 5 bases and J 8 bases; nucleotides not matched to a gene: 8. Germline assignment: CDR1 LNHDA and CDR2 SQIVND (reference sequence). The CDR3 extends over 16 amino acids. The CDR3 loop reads CASSPTTSGRRGELFF. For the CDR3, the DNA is TGTGCCAGTAGTCCCACGACTAGCGGGAGGCGGGGGGAGCTGTTTTTT.

The CDR3 sequence: CAQTSGTSGSSYEQYF. For the CDR3, the DNA is TGTGCCCAAACGTCGGGTACTAGCGGGAGCTCCTACGAGCAGTACTTC. The chain combines TRBV30 with TRBJ2-7; 11 positions match TRBD2. V dropped 8 bases and J dropped 0; count of bases not matched to a gene: 12. The V gene's germline CDR1 is GTSNPN and CDR2 SVGIG (reference sequence). The length of the CDR3 is 16 residues.

The CDR3 DNA follows: TGTGCCAGCAGTTTACGTGCAGGGGAAACCTACGAGCAGTACTTC. Translated: CASSLRAGETYEQYF. The chain recombines TRBV27 with TRBJ2-7; possible D gene TRBD1, 6 bases. V was cut by 2 bases and J by 2 bases, with 13 bases left in between. This CDR3 is 15 amino acids long. The germline V gene encodes CDR1 MNHEY and CDR2 SMNVEV (reference sequence).

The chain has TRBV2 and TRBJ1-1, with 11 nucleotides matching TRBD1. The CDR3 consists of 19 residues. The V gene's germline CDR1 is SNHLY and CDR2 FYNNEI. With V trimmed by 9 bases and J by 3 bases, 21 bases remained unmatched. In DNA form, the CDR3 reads TGTGCCAGGGGGGCGGACAGGGGGCCCTTCGATCCCGGCCACACTGAAGCTTTCTTT. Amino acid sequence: CARGADRGPFDPGHTEAFF. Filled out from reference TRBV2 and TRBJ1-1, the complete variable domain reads EPEVTQTPSHQVTQMGQEVILRCVPISNHLYFYWYRQILGQKVEFLVSFYNNEISEKSEIFDDQFSVERPDGSNFTLKIRSTKLEDSAMYFCARGADRGPFDPGHTEAFFGQGTRLTVV.

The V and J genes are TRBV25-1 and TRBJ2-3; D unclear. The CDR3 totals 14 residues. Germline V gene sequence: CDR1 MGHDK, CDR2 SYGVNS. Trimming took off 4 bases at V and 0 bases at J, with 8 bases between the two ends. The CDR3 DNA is TGTGCCAGCAGTGTCATGAGTAGCACAGATACGCAGTATTTT. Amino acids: CASSVMSSTDTQYF.